The T cell receptor (beta chain) under discussion was sequenced for a study of blood T cells in healthy people across ages. Germline V gene data show CDR1 as MNHNS and CDR2 as SASEGT. The CDR3 is made up of 17 amino acids. V was trimmed by 6 bases and J by 6 bases, leaving 21 bases between them. With a J-beta primer mix and a sample-barcoded 5' primer, a second PCR ran about 7 to 12 cycles. Using its own MiXCR run on the 5' RACE reads, TCRdb lists one record per CDR3 protein. The table lists fewer than 2,000,000 distinct CDR3 sequences, 34% of them singletons. Donors ranged from about 6 to 95 years old and were healthy Caucasians in Russia. This clonotype was observed a few times.

The V call is TRBV6-1, the J call TRBJ2-6; D may match TRBD1 or TRBD2 (5 bases each). The TCR was taken from a woman aged 25 to 39 in good health. Sequencing was performed on blood. CDR3 sequence (DNA): TGTGCCAGCAGAACACCGGGACCAAGGCATGAGGCCAACGTCCTGACTTTC. It encodes CASRTPGPRHEANVLTF.